This T cell receptor (beta chain) appears in the sequencing data of a study of shared clonotypes between healthy human individuals. Study information: Three plates were used per donor for CD4 naive, three for CD4 memory, two for CD8 naive and one for CD8 memory.

The CDR3 length is 15 residues. V gave up 6 bases and J gave up 1 base; unmatched junction bases: 6. CDR1 MDHEN and CDR2 SYDVKM come from the germline V gene. This clone was counted once. The authors ran the assay at deep level. In the sorted-subset replicate PCRs, about 200 ng DNA, tens of thousands of T cell genomes, was used. Assay used: immunoSEQ multiplex PCR; TCRdb lists only in-frame clones, some missing. The sample comprises over a million clones, roughly 70% of which are singletons, and about 1.5% rests with the top ten. The chain joins TRBV28 to TRBJ2-1; 7 positions match TRBD1. The sequencing input was memory CD4+ T cells sorted from blood. Sample subset: CD45RA-negative fraction. The receptor was isolated from a man between 18 and 29 years old in good health. In DNA form, the CDR3 reads TGTGCCAGCAGCCAGAGACAGGGATCCTACAATGAGCAGTTCTTC. Translating it yields CASSQRQGSYNEQFF.